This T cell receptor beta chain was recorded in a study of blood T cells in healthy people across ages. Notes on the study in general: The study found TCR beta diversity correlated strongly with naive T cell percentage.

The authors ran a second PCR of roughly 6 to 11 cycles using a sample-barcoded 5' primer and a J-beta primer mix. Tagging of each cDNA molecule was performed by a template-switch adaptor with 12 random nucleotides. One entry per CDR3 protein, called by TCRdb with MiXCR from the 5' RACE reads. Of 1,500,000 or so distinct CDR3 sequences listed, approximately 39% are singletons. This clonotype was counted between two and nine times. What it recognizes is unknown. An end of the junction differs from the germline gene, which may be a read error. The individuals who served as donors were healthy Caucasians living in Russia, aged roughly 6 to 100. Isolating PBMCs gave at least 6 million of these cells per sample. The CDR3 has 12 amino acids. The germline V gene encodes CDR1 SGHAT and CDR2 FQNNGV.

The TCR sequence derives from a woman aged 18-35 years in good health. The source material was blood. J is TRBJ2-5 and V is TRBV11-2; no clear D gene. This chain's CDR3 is CASSLDVNEQYF. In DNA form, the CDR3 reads TGTGCCAGCAGTTTAGACGTTAATGAGCAGTACTTC.